The subject of this entry is one T cell receptor beta chain. In the original processing: The assay estimated nucleated cells by amplifying reference gene primers. The assay was immunoSEQ multiplex PCR, and TCRdb's table has in-frame clones only and misses some. V and J calls and clone size come straight from that table; D and trimming were deduced from the DNA. Of 100,000 or so clones in the sample, 85% were seen once. The entry originates in a study of blood T cell repertoires in COVID-19. The overall study: Nucleic acid was either cDNA or gDNA, and it came from T cells, B-cell-depleted T cells, or PBMCs.

The CDR3 totals 13 residues. Germline CDR1 reads SGHRS; CDR2 reads YFSETQ. Trimming stripped 4 bases from V and 0 bases from J, with 6 bases between. This clonotype originated in a human donor in a cohort sampled during active COVID-19. The sequencing input was peripheral blood. The chain carries TRBV5-1 and TRBJ2-3; D is uncertain. CDR3 region: CASSATSTDTQYF. CDR3 in DNA: TGCGCCAGCAGCGCCACTAGCACAGATACGCAGTATTTT.